The entry below gives a single T cell receptor (beta chain) sequence along with its context. This CDR3 is 17 amino acids long. Germline V gene data show CDR1 as MNHEY and CDR2 as SMNVEV (reference sequence). Germline trimming cut 0 bases from V and 4 bases from J; bases unmatched to any gene: 9. Produced via immunoSEQ multiplex PCR; TCRdb's table is partial and in-frame only. Of about 51,000 clones listed, approximately 89% are singletons. These data originate in a study of control samples from healthy donors and cancer patients. What was sequenced was PBMCs. The receptor was isolated from a man in his forties with colorectal cancer. The chain uses TRBV27 and TRBJ2-1; 7 bases map to TRBD2. Here the CDR3 reads CASSLSGGRGGYNEQFF. The CDR3 bases are TGTGCCAGCAGTTTATCGGGCGGGAGAGGAGGTTACAATGAGCAGTTCTTC.